This TCR beta chain is from a study of Graves' ophthalmopathy and Graves' hyperthyroidism (dated by TCRdb to 2017 to 2018). Notes on the research overall: Peripheral blood samples were taken at the time of initial diagnosis, before any treatment was given. The independent validation cohort included 18 to 20 hyperthyroidism patients plus 17 patients who later progressed from hyperthyroidism to ophthalmopathy. T-cell repertoires of thyroid tissue and blood were compared in about six hyperthyroidism patients. A discovery set of 100 patients (roughly 41 ophthalmopathy, 57 stable hyperthyroidism) was enrolled to explore V-J signatures distinguishing ophthalmopathy from hyperthyroidism. Following sample collection, hyperthyroidism patients were given methimazole at a starting dose of 30 mg daily, and ophthalmopathy patients were given high-dose intravenous methylprednisolone. The study used TCR beta repertoire signatures to distinguish Graves' ophthalmopathy from Graves' hyperthyroidism and to predict progression to ophthalmopathy. In total, some 140 blood samples were TCR-sequenced: some 40 ophthalmopathy, roughly 77 hyperthyroidism and roughly 17 hyperthyroidism-to-ophthalmopathy patients.

The ophthalmopathy patients had moderately to severely active disease, with a Clinical Activity Score of 3 or higher, a NOSPECS grade of 4 or higher, and a disease duration of less than 3 months. Patients with other autoimmune diseases, uncontrolled infections, pregnancy or lactation were excluded from the study. Clinical symptoms, serum thyroxine, TRAb, thyroid ultrasound and orbital computed tomography were used for diagnosis. Ficoll-Paque density gradient centrifugation was used to isolate PBMCs from 10 ml of fresh peripheral blood. Trizol reagent was used to extract the total RNA, and its quality was then checked on an Agilent 2100 Bioanalyzer. This clonotype was found many times. Its cognate antigen has yet to be identified. No quality values exist for individual bases; no much larger clone is one base distant. TCR beta CDR3 regions were amplified from RNA transcripts for repertoire sequencing. HTBI primers and the Qiagen OneStep RT-PCR kit were used in a first-round RT-PCR, which was followed by a second-round multiplex PCR, size selection and purification. Libraries were sequenced on an Illumina HiSeq2000 using paired-end 100 bp reads. The authors' pipeline ran thus. SOAPnuke was used for read processing, and reads with adapters, uncalled bases, a mean Phred below 15, or no exact constant-primer or identifier match were discarded. COPE v1.2.5 was used to merge the high-quality paired reads. Each unique nucleotide sequence was defined as a clonotype, and clonotypes were aligned to IMGT TRB V, D and J references with MiTCR v1.1. The analysis was limited to V-J combinations with a frequency above 0.0001, which together covered over 99% of the repertoires. A TCR clonal expansion and chaos score per V-J combination was defined as the ratio of F50 clonal expansion to chaos observed in the TCRdist matrix. Welch's t-statistics and random forest were used to reduce features to some 13 V-J combinations, which were fed into a naive Bayes classifier. Thyroid-blood repertoire similarity was quantified with the Morisita-Horn index. The public reads were reanalyzed by TCRdb: fastp trimming at Q25, MiXCR alignment, in-frame beta chains only. Identical CDR3 proteins give one entry, which carries the most common genes and DNA. TCRdb, rather than the study authors, made the V and J calls. The sample table lists 660,000 or so distinct CDR3 sequences, about two fifths of them with a count of one. 3.3% of the sample rests with the top ten.

Counted from cysteine to phenylalanine, this CDR3 has 15 amino acids. Of the read, only the CDR3 DNA is kept; its 45 bases are in frame from base 1. The germline V gene specifies LGHNA as CDR1 and YSLEER as CDR2. V loses 1 base at its end and J loses 2 bases; junction bases beyond the gene matches: 3. Study-level results and caveats: Most expanded thyroid clonotypes with frequency above 0.001 were also detected in blood, suggesting blood repertoires may reflect the thyroid immune response. The 13-signature model separated ophthalmopathy from stable hyperthyroidism with around 90% sensitivity and 81.08% specificity in cross-validation, and 80%/75% in the test set. Sample size was not predetermined statistically, and investigators were not blinded to group allocation. In validation, the model predicted ophthalmopathy progression with less than 71% sensitivity and about 77% specificity; some twelve predicted patients were CT-confirmed with GO in a median of about 6.1 months.

The chain was built from TRBV4-3 and TRBJ2-7; 9 of the junction bases match TRBD1. Sample: peripheral blood. This sequence was found in an adult man with Graves' ophthalmopathy. CDR3 region: CASSQADRGAYEQYF. The nucleotide sequence is TGCGCCAGCAGCCAAGCGGACAGGGGAGCCTACGAGCAGTACTTC.